A single sample gave rise to the 31 T cell receptor beta chains below, sequenced in a study of PD-1 blockade in classical Hodgkin lymphoma. Assay used: immunoSEQ multiplex PCR; TCRdb lists only in-frame clones, some missing. Among more than 95,000 clones listed, approximately 90% were seen once. Time point reported: cycle 4 day 1 (C4D1), after 6 weeks of nivolumab. Brentuximab vedotin exposure varied, and every patient relapsed after autologous stem cell transplantation. Sequences were derived from peripheral blood mononuclear cells (PBMCs), sampled before the fourth cycle of nivolumab. Every receptor here comes from a human donor with classical Hodgkin lymphoma.

This clone appeared once. This chain connects TRBV2 to TRBJ2-7, with a possible D match to TRBD2 (6 bases). The length of the CDR3 is 15 residues. Germline CDR1 and CDR2: SNHLY and FYNNEI. Trimming took off 5 bases at V and 2 bases at J, with 16 bases between the two ends. In DNA form, the CDR3 reads TGTGCCAGCAGTAATATCCGGGACTCTACCTACGAGCAGTACTTC. Translated, it gives CASSNIRDSTYEQYF. The full variable domain, rest sourced from reference TRBV2 and TRBJ2-7, is EPEVTQTPSHQVTQMGQEVILRCVPISNHLYFYWYRQILGQKVEFLVSFYNNEISEKSEIFDDQFSVERPDGSNFTLKIRSTKLEDSAMYFCASSNIRDSTYEQYFGPGTRLTVT.

CDR3 sequence: CASSLPGLAPQETQYF. In nucleotides, the CDR3 is TGTGCCAGCAGTTTACCGGGACTAGCTCCCCAAGAGACCCAGTACTTC. V is TRBV7-9 and J is TRBJ2-5, with 9 bases matching TRBD2. The V and J ends lost 6 bases and 1 base, in that order; junction bases with no gene match: 9. Germline V gene sequence: CDR1 SEHNR, CDR2 FQNEAQ (reference sequence). The length of the CDR3 is 16 residues.

This sequence joins TRBV30 and TRBJ1-1; D gene unclear. This CDR3 has 13 amino acids. V was shortened by 0 bases and J by 1 base, with 6 bases between the two germline ends. The germline V gene has CDR1 GTSNPN and CDR2 SVGIG (reference sequence). The CDR3 DNA reads TGTGCCTGGAGTGTTTTCGAGAACACTGAAGCTTTCTTT. Its translation: CAWSVFENTEAFF. Variable domain in full (rest from reference TRBV30 and TRBJ1-1): SQTIHQWPATLVQPVGSPLSLECTVEGTSNPNLYWYRQAAGRGLQLLFYSVGIGQISSEVPQNLSASRPQDRQFILSSKKLLLSDSGFYLCAWSVFENTEAFFGQGTRLTVV.

This chain joins TRBV10-3 and TRBJ2-1, with 9 bases aligning to TRBD1. Germline loops: CDR1 ENHRY, CDR2 SYGVKD. This CDR3 is built from 16 residues. J was trimmed by 4 bases and V by 6 bases; bases with no gene match: 10. Written as DNA, the CDR3 is TGTGCCATCAGCACGGGACAGGGAAACGTATACAATGAGCAGTTCTTC. Protein product: CAISTGQGNVYNEQFF.

The chain is built from TRBV19 and TRBJ2-7; unclear D gene. The length of the CDR3 is 13 residues. In germline, CDR1 is LNHDA, CDR2 SQIVND (reference sequence). V lost 5 bases to trimming and J lost 2 bases, with 10 bases between them. CDR3 in amino acids: CASSGQSTYEQYF. In DNA, the CDR3 is TGTGCCAGTAGTGGCCAGTCGACCTACGAGCAGTACTTC.

The chain recombines TRBV5-1 with TRBJ2-7, with D perhaps being TRBD1 or TRBD2 (5 bases each). Germline V CDR1 and CDR2: SGHRS, YFSETQ. The CDR3 is 14 amino acids. Trimming took 4 bases from V and 3 from J, leaving 14 bases between them. This CDR3 is CASSGGTANYEQYF. The CDR3 nucleotides are TGCGCCAGCAGCGGGGGTACAGCCAACTACGAGCAGTACTTC.

This clone was detected once. V is TRBV19 and J is TRBJ1-1; maybe TRBD1 (5 bases). Trimming removed 4 bases from V and 6 bases from J, with 12 bases in between. There are 13 residues in the CDR3. Germline CDR1 and CDR2: LNHDA and SQIVND (reference sequence). CDR3 bases: TGTGCCAGTAGTAAAACAGGCCAACCTGAAGCTTTCTTT. Its translation is CASSKTGQPEAFF.

The rearrangement uses TRBV7-2 and TRBJ2-1, with 9 bases that match TRBD2. The CDR3 is 15 residues long. Germline values: CDR1 SGHTA, CDR2 FQGNSA. Trimming cost V 5 bases and J 1 base; bases outside gene matches: 3. The CDR3 bases are TGTGCCAGCAGCCCAGCGGGAGGTTCCTACAATGAGCAGTTCTTC. The encoded protein is CASSPAGGSYNEQFF. Looking up the rest from reference TRBV7-2 and TRBJ2-1 gives the full variable domain: GAGVSQSPSNKVTEKGKDVELRCDPISGHTALYWYRQSLGQGLEFLIYFQGNSAPDKSGLPSDRFSAERTGGSVSTLTIQRTQQEDSAVYLCASSPAGGSYNEQFFGPGTRLTVL.

This clone is a singleton in its sample. V is TRBV29-1 and J is TRBJ2-1; 7 nucleotides agree with TRBD2. With 4 bases clipped from V and 8 bases from J, the junction kept 11 bases outside the gene matches. This CDR3 contains 14 residues. Germline-derived CDR1 and CDR2 are SQVTM and ANQGSEA. In nucleotides, the CDR3 is TGCAGCGTTGGTAGGACTAGTACGGTGGATGAGCAGTTCTTC. Amino acid sequence: CSVGRTSTVDEQFF.

The chain links TRBV7-6 to TRBJ2-1; the D is unclear. CDR1 is SGHVS and CDR2 is FNYEAQ in the germline V gene. Trimming pared 2 bases from V and 10 bases from J, leaving 12 bases between. The length of the CDR3 is 13 residues. CDR3 region: CASSLNGPLEQFF. The CDR3 DNA reads TGTGCCAGCAGCTTAAATGGACCTTTGGAGCAGTTCTTC.

The rearrangement links TRBV5-6 to TRBJ2-1; 12 nucleotides match TRBD2. This CDR3 contains 17 residues. The V gene end was trimmed by 4 bases and the J gene end by 8 bases; junction bases not matched to a gene: 13. Germline V gene sequence: CDR1 SGHDT, CDR2 YYEEEE. The DNA of the CDR3 is TGTGCCAGCAGCCCTCTCCTGACTAGCGGGAGTAAGGATGAGCAGTTCTTC. It encodes CASSPLLTSGSKDEQFF.

The chain joins TRBV19 to TRBJ1-3; the D gene is possibly TRBD1 (5 bases). Germline values: CDR1 LNHDA, CDR2 SQIVND (reference sequence). The CDR3 has 17 amino acids. V gave up 5 bases and J gave up 0 bases, with 17 bases separating them. The CDR3 DNA follows: TGTGCCAGTAGTCTAGGTGGTGGCAGGGCCTCTGGAAACACCATATATTTT. This codes for CASSLGGGRASGNTIYF. The full variable domain, completed using reference TRBV19 and TRBJ1-3, is DGGITQSPKYLFRKEGQNVTLSCEQNLNHDAMYWYRQDPGQGLRLIYYSQIVNDFQKGDIAEGYSVSREKKESFPLTVTSAQKNPTAFYLCASSLGGGRASGNTIYFGEGSWLTVV.

The chain is built from TRBV7-2 and TRBJ2-1, with a tentative D call TRBD2 (5 bases). Germline CDR1 reads SGHTA; CDR2 reads FQGNSA. The CDR3 covers 12 residues. V was trimmed by 5 bases and J by 7 bases, leaving 9 bases between them. CDR3 region: CASSHRGNEQFF. The CDR3 nucleotides are TGTGCCAGCAGCCACCGCGGGAATGAGCAGTTCTTC.

The rearrangement joins TRBV6-6 to TRBJ2-5, with TRBD2 as a possible D gene (5 bases). CDR1 MNHNY and CDR2 SVGAGI come from the germline V gene (reference sequence). The CDR3 is 14 amino acids. V lost 6 bases and J lost 4, with 15 bases in between. The CDR3 here is CASSLAERGETQYF. The CDR3 DNA reads TGTGCCAGCAGCCTGGCCGAACGGGGAGAGACCCAGTACTTC.

V gene TRBV7-2 combines with J gene TRBJ2-7; 10 nucleotides align to TRBD2. CDR1 and CDR2 (germline): SGHTA, FQGNSA. The CDR3 has 16 amino acids. V trimming: 5 bases; J trimming: 5 bases; junction bases outside the gene matches: 12. Here the CDR3 reads CASSRQGLARVDEQYF. CDR3 in DNA: TGTGCCAGCAGCAGACAGGGACTAGCGAGGGTCGACGAGCAGTACTTC.

The CDR3 spells CASSYQRRYGYTF. In nucleotides, the CDR3 is TGTGCCAGCAGCTATCAGAGAAGGTATGGCTACACCTTC. The chain couples TRBV28 to TRBJ1-2; D is ambiguous. Trimming stripped 6 bases from V and 5 bases from J, with 13 bases between. Germline CDR1 reads MDHEN; CDR2 reads SYDVKM. CDR3 length equals 13 residues.

This chain uses TRBV19 with TRBJ1-1; possibly TRBD1 for D (5 bases). The V end lost 6 bases, the J end lost 0 bases, and 17 bases lay between the germline ends. The CDR3 consists of 16 residues. The V gene's germline CDR1 is LNHDA and CDR2 SQIVND (reference sequence). This CDR3 reads CASSRGPVNMNTEAFF. The CDR3 bases are TGTGCCAGTAGCCGGGGACCAGTTAACATGAACACTGAAGCTTTCTTT. Filled out from reference TRBV19 and TRBJ1-1, the complete variable domain reads DGGITQSPKYLFRKEGQNVTLSCEQNLNHDAMYWYRQDPGQGLRLIYYSQIVNDFQKGDIAEGYSVSREKKESFPLTVTSAQKNPTAFYLCASSRGPVNMNTEAFFGQGTRLTVV.

This clone has just one count. The rearrangement uses TRBV27 and TRBJ2-7; D ambiguous. The V gene's germline CDR1 is MNHEY and CDR2 SMNVEV (reference sequence). The CDR3 spans 14 residues. Trimming took off 5 bases at V and 0 bases at J, with 11 bases between the two ends. The CDR3 is CASSRYPGSYEQYF. CDR3 nucleotide sequence: TGTGCCAGCAGTCGCTACCCGGGCTCCTACGAGCAGTACTTC.

CDR3 amino acids: CASSRDTGFGETQYF. The CDR3, as DNA: TGTGCCAGCAGCCGCGATACAGGGTTTGGGGAGACCCAGTACTTC. The V and J genes are TRBV2 and TRBJ2-5; TRBD1 might be the D (6 bases). This CDR3 contains 15 residues. Germline V gene sequence: CDR1 SNHLY, CDR2 FYNNEI. V was cut by 6 bases and J by 5 bases, with 19 bases left in between.

This clone was seen a handful of times. The V call is TRBV27, the J call TRBJ1-2, with 7 bases lining up with TRBD1. The CDR3 has 15 residues. Germline CDR1 and CDR2: MNHEY and SMNVEV (reference sequence). V lost 9 bases, J lost 2 bases, and 12 bases stayed unmatched. CDR3 amino acids: CASFPEGASNYGYTF. CDR3 sequence (DNA): TGTGCCAGTTTCCCCGAGGGGGCGTCGAACTATGGCTACACCTTC.

The genes are TRBV27 and TRBJ2-1; a possible D gene is TRBD1 (5 bases). Germline CDR1 reads MNHEY; CDR2 reads SMNVEV (reference sequence). V was cut by 3 bases and J by 10 bases, with 7 bases left in between. The CDR3 is 11 amino acids. The CDR3 sequence: CASSLAGEQFF. The CDR3, as DNA: TGTGCCAGCAGTTTGGCAGGGGAGCAGTTCTTC.

The chain joins TRBV6-5 to TRBJ1-2, with 9 nucleotides matching TRBD1. The CDR3 has 15 residues. Germline V CDR1 and CDR2: MNHEY, SVGAGI. Trimming removed 4 bases from V and 5 bases from J; junction bases left unmatched: 8. The CDR3 sequence: CASSSPGQGQYGYTF. The CDR3 region has the DNA TGTGCCAGCAGTTCTCCGGGACAGGGACAATATGGCTACACCTTC.

The chain recombines TRBV27 with TRBJ1-2, with D unclear. The germline V gene encodes CDR1 MNHEY and CDR2 SMNVEV (reference sequence). There are 13 residues in the CDR3. V was trimmed by 5 bases and J by 4 bases, leaving 11 bases between them. The DNA of the CDR3 is TGTGCCAGCAGTGTCTACGGCGGCTATGGCTACACCTTC. Translated: CASSVYGGYGYTF.

The chain uses TRBV10-3 and TRBJ2-7, with TRBD2 matching 7 bases. The CDR3 covers 14 residues. The germline CDR1 and CDR2 sequences are ENHRY and SYGVKD. After removal of 7 bases from V and 1 base from J, the junction contained 7 bases not matched to a gene. The CDR3 nucleotides are TGTGCCATCACCCGAGGGAGGGGTTCCTACGAGCAGTACTTC. The encoded protein is CAITRGRGSYEQYF.

This clone was picked up one time. This rearrangement joins TRBV19 to TRBJ1-5; 7 bases are shared with TRBD1. Trimming took 9 bases from V and 0 from J; bases not matched to a gene: 2. The CDR3 is 13 amino acids. CDR1 is LNHDA, CDR2 SQIVND, per germline (reference sequence). The CDR3 nucleotides are TGTGCCAGCGGACAGGATAGCAATCAGCCCCAGCATTTT. Residues: CASGQDSNQPQHF.

The V gene is TRBV7-8, the J gene TRBJ2-5; no clear D gene. Trimming left V 1 base short and J 1 base short, with 10 bases between. The germline V gene has CDR1 SGHVS and CDR2 FQNEAQ. This CDR3 spans 15 amino acids. CDR3 sequence (DNA): TGTGCCAGCAGCTTAGATACCGGGCCCCAAGAGACCCAGTACTTC. Its translation: CASSLDTGPQETQYF.

The chain has TRBV2 and TRBJ2-3, with a possible D match to TRBD2 (6 bases). Between the trimmed V and J ends, which lost 8 bases and 0 bases, there was a span of 12 bases. Germline loops: CDR1 SNHLY, CDR2 FYNNEI. This CDR3 has 14 residues. The CDR3 nucleotides are TGTGCCAGCGGGAGAACTAGCAGCACAGATACGCAGTATTTT. Translated: CASGRTSSTDTQYF.

This clone has only one observation. The chain recombines TRBV29-1 with TRBJ2-7; 7 nucleotides align to TRBD2. Per the germline V gene, CDR1 is SQVTM and CDR2 is ANQGSEA. This CDR3 spans 13 amino acids. Unmatched junction bases numbered 6, after V lost 7 bases and J lost 0 bases. DNA of the CDR3: TGCAGCGCCGAGACTAGCAACTCCTACGAGCAGTACTTC. Amino acid sequence: CSAETSNSYEQYF.

The rearrangement joins TRBV10-3 to TRBJ1-1; D remains ambiguous. V was shortened by 3 bases and J by 1 base, with 9 bases between the two germline ends. Germline CDR1 is ENHRY and CDR2 is SYGVKD. The CDR3 totals 14 residues. The DNA of the CDR3 is TGTGCCATCAGTGACCTGGACGGGAACACTGAAGCTTTCTTT. This codes for CAISDLDGNTEAFF.

The genes are TRBV18 and TRBJ2-7; 8 bases are shared with TRBD1. Looked up from germline, CDR1 is KGHSH and CDR2 is LQKENI. J lost 2 bases, V lost 6 bases, and 6 bases had no gene match. The CDR3 spans 14 residues. CDR3 DNA: TGTGCCAGCTCTCCCGACAGGGGTGCCTACGAGCAGTACTTC. Residues: CASSPDRGAYEQYF. Filled out from reference TRBV18 and TRBJ2-7, the complete variable domain reads NAGVMQNPRHLVRRRGQEARLRCSPMKGHSHVYWYRQLPEEGLKFMVYLQKENIIDESGMPKERFSAEFPKEGPSILRIQQVVRGDSAAYFCASSPDRGAYEQYFGPGTRLTVT.

This rearrangement joins TRBV6-1 to TRBJ2-2, with a possible D match to TRBD1 (5 bases). Germline lookup yields CDR1 MNHNS and CDR2 SASEGT. Between the trimmed V and J ends, which lost 8 bases and 1 base, there was a span of 11 bases. The CDR3 runs to 14 residues. The CDR3 here is CASQGTVNTGELFF. DNA of the CDR3: TGTGCCAGCCAGGGCACAGTGAACACCGGGGAGCTGTTTTTT.